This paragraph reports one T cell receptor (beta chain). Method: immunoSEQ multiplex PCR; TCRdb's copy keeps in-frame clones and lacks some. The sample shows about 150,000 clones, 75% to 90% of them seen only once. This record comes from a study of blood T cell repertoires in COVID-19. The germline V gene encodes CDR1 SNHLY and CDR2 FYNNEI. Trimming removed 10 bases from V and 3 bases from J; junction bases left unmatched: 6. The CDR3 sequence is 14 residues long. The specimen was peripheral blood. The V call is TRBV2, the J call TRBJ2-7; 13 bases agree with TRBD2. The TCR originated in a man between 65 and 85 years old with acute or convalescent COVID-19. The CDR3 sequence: CATAGTSGNYEQYF. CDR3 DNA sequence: TGTGCCACCGCCGGGACTAGCGGGAACTACGAGCAGTACTTC. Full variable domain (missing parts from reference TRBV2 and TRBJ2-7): EPEVTQTPSHQVTQMGQEVILRCVPISNHLYFYWYRQILGQKVEFLVSFYNNEISEKSEIFDDQFSVERPDGSNFTLKIRSTKLEDSAMYFCATAGTSGNYEQYFGPGTRLTVT.